A single sample gave rise to the 7 T cell receptor beta chains below, sequenced in a study of cytomegalovirus exposure and HLA in healthy donors. The PCR had 60 Vbeta and 13 Jbeta primers. Method: immunoSEQ multiplex PCR; TCRdb's copy keeps in-frame clones and lacks some. The table gives 91,000 or so clones; the top ten clones make up about 3.4% of it. The specimen was PBMCs. The receptors derive from a woman between 25 and 40 years old in good health and CMV-seronegative.

This chain uses TRBV5-4 with TRBJ2-3; 9 bases map to TRBD1. The V gene's germline CDR1 is SGHNT and CDR2 YYREEE (reference sequence). This CDR3 contains 14 residues. After removal of 4 bases from V and 2 bases from J, the junction contained 2 bases not matched to a gene. This CDR3 reads CASSRDRVTDTQYF. Written as DNA, the CDR3 is TGTGCCAGCAGCCGGGACAGGGTCACAGATACGCAGTATTTT.

This rearrangement joins TRBV30 to TRBJ1-1; D gene ambiguous. The CDR3 is made up of 11 amino acids. V lost 5 bases, J lost 3 bases, and 7 bases lay in between. Germline CDR1 and CDR2: GTSNPN and SVGIG (reference sequence). The CDR3 reads CAWGRDTEAFF. The CDR3 DNA reads TGTGCCTGGGGGAGAGACACTGAAGCTTTCTTT. The full variable domain, rest sourced from reference TRBV30 and TRBJ1-1, is SQTIHQWPATLVQPVGSPLSLECTVEGTSNPNLYWYRQAAGRGLQLLFYSVGIGQISSEVPQNLSASRPQDRQFILSSKKLLLSDSGFYLCAWGRDTEAFFGQGTRLTVV.

V and J are TRBV5-6 and TRBJ2-2; TRBD2 is a possible D gene (5 bases). The CDR3 has 12 residues. The V end lost 4 bases, the J end lost 5 bases, and 6 bases lay between the germline ends. The V gene's germline CDR1 is SGHDT and CDR2 YYEEEE. CDR3 amino acids: CASSPGTGELFF. In DNA, the CDR3 is TGTGCCAGCAGCCCGGGAACCGGGGAGCTGTTTTTT.

The V gene is TRBV30, the J gene TRBJ1-6; 7 bases agree with TRBD1. Germline V CDR1 and CDR2: GTSNPN, SVGIG (reference sequence). CDR3 size: 15 residues. The V and J ends lost 1 base and 0 bases, in that order; junction bases with no gene match: 0. The CDR3 nucleotides are TGTGCCTGGAGTGGGGACAGCTCCTATAATTCACCCCTCCACTTT. This gives the protein CAWSGDSSYNSPLHF.

The gene calls are TRBV2 and TRBJ1-4; no firm D call. In germline, CDR1 is SNHLY, CDR2 FYNNEI. The CDR3 totals 13 residues. V lost 5 bases and J 15 bases, leaving 19 bases between the germline ends. CDR3 protein: CASSPVPESAVFF. The CDR3 DNA reads TGTGCCAGCAGTCCTGTACCCGAATCGGCGGTGTTTTTT.

This chain connects TRBV28 to TRBJ1-1; 7 positions match TRBD1. Germline-derived CDR1 and CDR2 are MDHEN and SYDVKM. This CDR3 is built from 14 residues. Unmatched junction bases numbered 8, after V lost 6 bases and J lost 4 bases. The CDR3 protein is CASSQGGRGTEAFF. The CDR3 nucleotides are TGTGCCAGCAGCCAAGGGGGCAGGGGCACTGAAGCTTTCTTT.

V gene TRBV10-2 combines with J gene TRBJ2-5, with D tentatively TRBD2 (5 bases). Germline CDR1 and CDR2: WSHSY and SAAADI. CDR3 length: 16 residues. The ends were cut back, 5 bases at V and 3 bases at J, with 19 bases in the middle. CDR3 region: CASSFPTGRAEETQYF. The CDR3 region has the DNA TGCGCCAGCAGTTTTCCCACCGGGCGGGCAGAAGAGACCCAGTACTTC.